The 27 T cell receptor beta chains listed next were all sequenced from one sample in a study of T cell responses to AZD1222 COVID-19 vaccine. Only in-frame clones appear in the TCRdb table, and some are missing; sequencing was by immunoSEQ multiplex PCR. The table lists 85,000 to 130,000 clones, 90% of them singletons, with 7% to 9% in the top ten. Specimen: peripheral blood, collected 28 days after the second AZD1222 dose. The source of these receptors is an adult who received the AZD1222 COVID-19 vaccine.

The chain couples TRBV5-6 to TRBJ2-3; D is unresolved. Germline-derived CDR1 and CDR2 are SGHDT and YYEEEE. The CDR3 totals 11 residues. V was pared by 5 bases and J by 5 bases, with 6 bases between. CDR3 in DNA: TGTGCCAGCAGTTTCGGAGATACGCAGTATTTT. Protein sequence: CASSFGDTQYF.

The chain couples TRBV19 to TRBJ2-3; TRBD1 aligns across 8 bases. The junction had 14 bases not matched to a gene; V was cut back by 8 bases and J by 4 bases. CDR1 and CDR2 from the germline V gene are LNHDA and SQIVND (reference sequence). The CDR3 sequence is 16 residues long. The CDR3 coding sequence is TGTGCCAGTCGCTCCGGACAGGGCCTTTGGGCAGATACGCAGTATTTT. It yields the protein CASRSGQGLWADTQYF.

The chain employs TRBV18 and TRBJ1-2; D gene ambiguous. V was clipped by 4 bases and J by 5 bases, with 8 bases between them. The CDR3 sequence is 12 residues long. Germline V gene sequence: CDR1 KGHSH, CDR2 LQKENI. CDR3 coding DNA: TGTGCCAGCTCACGGCCGCAGTATGGCTACACCTTC. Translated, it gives CASSRPQYGYTF.

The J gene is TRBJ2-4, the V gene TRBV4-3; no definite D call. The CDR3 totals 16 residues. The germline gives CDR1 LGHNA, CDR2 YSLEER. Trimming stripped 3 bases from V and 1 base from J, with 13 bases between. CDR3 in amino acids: CASSQVGSGAKNIQYF. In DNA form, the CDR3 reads TGCGCCAGCAGCCAGGTAGGGTCCGGGGCCAAAAACATTCAGTACTTC.

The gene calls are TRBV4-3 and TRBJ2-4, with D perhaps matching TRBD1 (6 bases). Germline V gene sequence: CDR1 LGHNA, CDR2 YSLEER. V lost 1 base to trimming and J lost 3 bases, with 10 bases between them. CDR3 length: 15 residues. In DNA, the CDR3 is TGCGCCAGCAGCCAAGGGCAGGGGTACAAAAACATTCAGTACTTC. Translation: CASSQGQGYKNIQYF.

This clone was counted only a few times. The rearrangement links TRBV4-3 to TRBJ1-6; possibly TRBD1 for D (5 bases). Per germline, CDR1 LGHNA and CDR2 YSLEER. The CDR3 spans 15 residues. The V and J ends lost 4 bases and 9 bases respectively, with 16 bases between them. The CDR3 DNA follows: TGCGCCAGCAGCCCAGGCCTGGGGGAAGCTTCACCCCTCCACTTT. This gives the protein CASSPGLGEASPLHF.

The CDR3 reads CSASSRVNQPQHF. The CDR3 bases are TGCAGTGCTAGTTCCAGGGTGAATCAGCCCCAGCATTTT. The rearrangement uses TRBV20-1 and TRBJ1-5; weak D call: TRBD1 (5 bases). CDR1 is DFQATT and CDR2 is SNEGSKA in the germline V gene (reference sequence). This CDR3 spans 13 amino acids. Deletions cut 3 bases from V and 4 bases from J, with 10 bases between.

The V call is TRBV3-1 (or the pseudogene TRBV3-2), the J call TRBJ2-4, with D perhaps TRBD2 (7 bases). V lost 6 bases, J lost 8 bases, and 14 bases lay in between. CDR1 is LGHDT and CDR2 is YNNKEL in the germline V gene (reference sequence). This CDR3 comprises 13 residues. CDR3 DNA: TGTGCCAGCAGACAAACAGGGAGGGACATTCAGTACTTC. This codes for CASRQTGRDIQYF.

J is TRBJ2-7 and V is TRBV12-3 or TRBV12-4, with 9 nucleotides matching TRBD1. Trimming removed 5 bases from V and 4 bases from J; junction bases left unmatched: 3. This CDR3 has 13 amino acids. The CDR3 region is CASSPDRGYEQYF. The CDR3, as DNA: TGTGCCAGCAGTCCGGACAGGGGTTACGAGCAGTACTTC.

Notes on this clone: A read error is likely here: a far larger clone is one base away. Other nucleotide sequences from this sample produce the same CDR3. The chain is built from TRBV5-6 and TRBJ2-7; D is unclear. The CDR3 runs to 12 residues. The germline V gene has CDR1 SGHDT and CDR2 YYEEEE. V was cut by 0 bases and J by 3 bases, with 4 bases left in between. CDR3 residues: CASSLGLYEQYF. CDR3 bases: TGTGCCAGCAGCTTGGGTCTCTACGAGCAGTACTTC.

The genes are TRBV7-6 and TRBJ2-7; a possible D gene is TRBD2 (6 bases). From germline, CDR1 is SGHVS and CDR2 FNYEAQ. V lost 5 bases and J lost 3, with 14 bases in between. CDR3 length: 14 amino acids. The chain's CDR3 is CASSPYGEVYEQYF. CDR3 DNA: TGTGCCAGCAGCCCGTACGGGGAGGTCTACGAGCAGTACTTC.

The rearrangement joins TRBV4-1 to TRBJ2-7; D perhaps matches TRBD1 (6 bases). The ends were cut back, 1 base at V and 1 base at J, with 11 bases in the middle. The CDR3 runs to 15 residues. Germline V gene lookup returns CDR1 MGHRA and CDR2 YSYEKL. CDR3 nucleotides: TGCGCCAGCAGCCAAGGACAGGTTCCATCCTACGAGCAGTACTTC. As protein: CASSQGQVPSYEQYF.

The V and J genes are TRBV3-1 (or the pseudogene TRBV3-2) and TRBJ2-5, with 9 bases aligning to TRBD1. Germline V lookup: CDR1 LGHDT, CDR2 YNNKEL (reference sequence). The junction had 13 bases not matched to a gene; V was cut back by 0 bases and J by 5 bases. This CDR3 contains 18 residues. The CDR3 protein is CASSQDPPRDRVHETQYF. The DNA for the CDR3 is TGTGCCAGCAGCCAAGACCCGCCACGGGACAGGGTCCACGAGACCCAGTACTTC.

DNA of the CDR3: TGTGCCAGCAGCCAGGCGCAGGACTATGGCTACACCTTC. It yields the protein CASSQAQDYGYTF. V gene TRBV7-2 combines with J gene TRBJ1-2; D is ambiguous. Germline CDR1 SGHTA, CDR2 FQGNSA. V was pared by 5 bases and J by 3 bases, with 10 bases between. This CDR3 is built from 13 residues. Full variable domain (remainder filled in from reference TRBV7-2 and TRBJ1-2): GAGVSQSPSNKVTEKGKDVELRCDPISGHTALYWYRQSLGQGLEFLIYFQGNSAPDKSGLPSDRFSAERTGGSVSTLTIQRTQQEDSAVYLCASSQAQDYGYTFGSGTRLTVV.

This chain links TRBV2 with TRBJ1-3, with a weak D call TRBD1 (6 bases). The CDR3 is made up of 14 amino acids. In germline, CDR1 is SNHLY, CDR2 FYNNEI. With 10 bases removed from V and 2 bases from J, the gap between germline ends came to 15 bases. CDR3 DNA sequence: TGTGCCACACAGGGCGACTTGGCTGGAAACACCATATATTTT. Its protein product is CATQGDLAGNTIYF.

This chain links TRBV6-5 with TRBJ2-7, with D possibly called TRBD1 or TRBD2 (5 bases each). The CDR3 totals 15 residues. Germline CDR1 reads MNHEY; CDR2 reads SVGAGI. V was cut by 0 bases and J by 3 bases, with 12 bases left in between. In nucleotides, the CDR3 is TGTGCCAGCAGTTACTCGACGGGTGGGGGCTACGAGCAGTACTTC. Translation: CASSYSTGGGYEQYF.

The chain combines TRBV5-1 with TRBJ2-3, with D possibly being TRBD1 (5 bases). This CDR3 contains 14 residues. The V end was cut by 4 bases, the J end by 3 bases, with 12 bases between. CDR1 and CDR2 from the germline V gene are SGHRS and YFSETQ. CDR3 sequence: CASSLGQPTDTQYF. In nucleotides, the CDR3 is TGCGCCAGCAGCCTTGGACAACCTACAGATACGCAGTATTTT.

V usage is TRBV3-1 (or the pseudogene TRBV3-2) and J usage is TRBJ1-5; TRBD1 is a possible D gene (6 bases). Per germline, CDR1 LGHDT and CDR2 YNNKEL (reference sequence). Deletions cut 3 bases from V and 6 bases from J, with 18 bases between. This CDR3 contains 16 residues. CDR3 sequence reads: CASSQSRDMGIQPQHF. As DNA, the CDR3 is TGTGCCAGCAGCCAGTCCCGGGACATGGGGATTCAGCCCCAGCATTTT.

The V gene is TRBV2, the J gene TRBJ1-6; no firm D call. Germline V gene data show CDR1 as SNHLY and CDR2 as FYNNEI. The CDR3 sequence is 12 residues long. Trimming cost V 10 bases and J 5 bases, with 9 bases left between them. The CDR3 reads CATHGDNSPLHF. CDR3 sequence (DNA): TGTGCCACCCACGGGGATAATTCACCCCTCCACTTT.

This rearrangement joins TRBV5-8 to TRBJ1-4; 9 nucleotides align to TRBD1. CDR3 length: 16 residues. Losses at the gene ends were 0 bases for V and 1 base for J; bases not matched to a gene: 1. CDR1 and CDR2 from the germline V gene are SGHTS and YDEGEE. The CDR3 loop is CASSLGQGGTNEKLFF. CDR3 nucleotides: TGTGCCAGCAGCTTGGGACAGGGGGGAACTAATGAAAAACTGTTTTTT.

The CDR3 sequence is CASSVVGVGEQYF. The DNA for the CDR3 is TGTGCCAGCAGTGTAGTTGGGGTCGGGGAGCAGTACTTC. This sequence joins TRBV2 and TRBJ2-7, with D unclear. V gave up 4 bases and J gave up 7 bases, with 14 bases separating them. The CDR3 spans 13 residues. Germline CDR1 SNHLY, CDR2 FYNNEI.

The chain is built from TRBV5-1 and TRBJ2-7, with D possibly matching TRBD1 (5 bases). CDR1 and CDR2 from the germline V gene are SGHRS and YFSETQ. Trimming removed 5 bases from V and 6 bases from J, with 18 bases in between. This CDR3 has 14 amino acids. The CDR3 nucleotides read TGCGCCAGCAGGTCCGTGACAGCCACGGGCGAGCAGTACTTC. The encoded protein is CASRSVTATGEQYF.

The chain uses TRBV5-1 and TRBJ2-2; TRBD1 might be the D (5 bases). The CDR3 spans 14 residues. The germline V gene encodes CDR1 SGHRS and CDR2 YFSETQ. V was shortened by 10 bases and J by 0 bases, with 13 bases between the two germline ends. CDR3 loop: CASAGQTNTGELFF. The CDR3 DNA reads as TGCGCCTCAGCAGGGCAGACGAACACCGGGGAGCTGTTTTTT.

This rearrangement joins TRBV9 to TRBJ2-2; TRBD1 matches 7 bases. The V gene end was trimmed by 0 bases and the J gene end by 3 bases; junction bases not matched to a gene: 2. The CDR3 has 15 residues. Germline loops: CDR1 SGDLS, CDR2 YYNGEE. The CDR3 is CASSVGGGHTGELFF. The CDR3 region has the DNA TGTGCCAGCAGCGTAGGAGGGGGCCACACCGGGGAGCTGTTTTTT.

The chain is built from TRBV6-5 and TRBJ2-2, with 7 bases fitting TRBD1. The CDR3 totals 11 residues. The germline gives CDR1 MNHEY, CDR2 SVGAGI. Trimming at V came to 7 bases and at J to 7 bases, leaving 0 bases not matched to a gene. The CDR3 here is CASTGGGELFF. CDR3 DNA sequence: TGTGCCAGCACAGGGGGCGGGGAGCTGTTTTTT.

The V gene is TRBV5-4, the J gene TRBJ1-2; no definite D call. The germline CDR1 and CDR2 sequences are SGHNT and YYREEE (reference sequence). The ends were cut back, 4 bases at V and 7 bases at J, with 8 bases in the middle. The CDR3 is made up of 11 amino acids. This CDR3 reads CASSIGLGYTF. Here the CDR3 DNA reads TGTGCCAGCAGCATCGGGCTTGGCTACACCTTC.

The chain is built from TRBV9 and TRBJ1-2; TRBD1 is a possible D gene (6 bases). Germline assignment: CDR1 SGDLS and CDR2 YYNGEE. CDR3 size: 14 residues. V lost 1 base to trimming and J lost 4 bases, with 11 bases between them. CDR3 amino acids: CASSVTDSPYGYTF. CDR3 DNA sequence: TGTGCCAGCAGCGTAACGGACAGCCCCTATGGCTACACCTTC.